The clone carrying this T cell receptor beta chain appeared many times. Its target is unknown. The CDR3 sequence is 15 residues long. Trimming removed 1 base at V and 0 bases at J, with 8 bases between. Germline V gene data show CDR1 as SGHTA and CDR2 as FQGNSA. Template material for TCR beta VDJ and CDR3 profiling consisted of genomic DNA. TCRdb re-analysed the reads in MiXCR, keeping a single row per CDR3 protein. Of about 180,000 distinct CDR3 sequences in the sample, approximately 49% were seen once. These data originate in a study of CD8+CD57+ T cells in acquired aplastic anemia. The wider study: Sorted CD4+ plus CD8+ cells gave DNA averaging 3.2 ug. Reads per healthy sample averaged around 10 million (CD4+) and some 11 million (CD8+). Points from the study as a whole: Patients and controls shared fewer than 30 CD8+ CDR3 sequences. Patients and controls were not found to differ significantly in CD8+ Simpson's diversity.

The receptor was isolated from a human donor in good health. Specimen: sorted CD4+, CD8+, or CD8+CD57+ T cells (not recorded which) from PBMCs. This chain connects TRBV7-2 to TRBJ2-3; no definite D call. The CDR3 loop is CASSLGETSTDTQYF. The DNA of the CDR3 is TGTGCCAGCAGCTTAGGGGAAACGAGCACAGATACGCAGTATTTT.